These T cell receptor beta chains were read from a single sample in a study of CD8 T cells in ankylosing spondylitis. TCRdb recomputed calls from the 5' RACE reads with MiXCR, one row per CDR3 protein. The sample gives roughly 250,000 distinct CDR3 sequences, about 10% of which show up once; 2% to 3% is in the top ten. What was sequenced was blood, either unsorted or a sorted T cell fraction (not recorded which). The receptors here all came from a male donor with ankylosing spondylitis or in good health (not recorded which). Each CDR3 is given with its conserved first and last residue. The D gene is left open where the match is weak. Not all rows give a size; the values are once, few, many and, for expanded clones, a class.

d_gene	abundance	v_gene	j_gene	CDR3nt	CDR3aa
NA	many	TRBV20-1	TRBJ1-5	TGCAGTGCTTCACAGGGACAAGAAGGTCAGCCCCAGCATTTT	CSASQGQEGQPQHF
NA	many	TRBV12-3/TRBV12-4	TRBJ2-2	TGTGCCAGCATCTTTCCAGGCAGGAGGGGAACCGGGGAGCTGTTTTTT	CASIFPGRRGTGELFF
NA	many	TRBV12-3/TRBV12-4	TRBJ1-5	TGTGCCAGCAGTTTCCGGGGAGGCAATCAGCCCCAGCATTTT	CASSFRGGNQPQHF
NA	few	TRBV7-6	TRBJ2-1	TGTGCCAGCAGCCCATTGACCCGCAATGAGCAGTTCTTC	CASSPLTRNEQFF
TRBD1	many	TRBV11-2	TRBJ2-1	TGTGCCAGCACCTCAAGGGACAGGGGTTCGATCTCCTACAATGAGCAGTTCTTC	CASTSRDRGSISYNEQFF
NA	many	TRBV7-9	TRBJ2-1	TGTGCCAGCAGCTTTAGAGGGAGATTCAATGAGCAGTTCTTC	CASSFRGRFNEQFF
NA	NA	TRBV30	TRBJ2-7	TGTGCCTGGAGTCCTGGCGGCTCCTACGAGCAGTACTTC	CAWSPGGSYEQYF
TRBD1	many	TRBV10-3	TRBJ1-1	TGTGCCATCAGTGAAACAGGGGCGGGTACGTCCACTGAAGCTTTCTTT	CAISETGAGTSTEAFF
NA	NA	TRBV6-4	TRBJ2-1	TGTGCCAGCCCAAGCTCCTACAATGAGCAGTTCTTC	CASPSSYNEQFF
TRBD2	many	TRBV7-7	TRBJ2-1	TGTGCCAGCAGCCCTGGGACTAGCGGGAGGGGGCAGTTCTTC	CASSPGTSGRGQFF
NA	many	TRBV12-3/TRBV12-4	TRBJ1-5	TGTGCCAGCAGTTTACAGGGAGGGGATCAGCCCCAGCATTTT	CASSLQGGDQPQHF
TRBD2	many	TRBV20-1	TRBJ2-2	TGCAGTGCTGAAAGACTAGCGAACGGGGAGCTGTTTTTT	CSAERLANGELFF
NA	many	TRBV15	TRBJ1-2	TGTGCCACCAGCATGGACGGGGGTAGGACGAGAGGCTACACCTTC	CATSMDGGRTRGYTF
TRBD1	many	TRBV4-1	TRBJ1-1	TGCGCCAGCAGCCAAGATTCAGGGGGCACTGAAGCTTTCTTT	CASSQDSGGTEAFF
TRBD1	many	TRBV7-8	TRBJ1-4	TGTGCCAGCAGCAACAGACAGGGGTTGGGTGAAAAACTGTTTTTT	CASSNRQGLGEKLFF
TRBD2	many	TRBV20-1	TRBJ2-1	TGCAGTGCTACCCCGACTAGCGGGACATGGGACTACAATGAGCAGTTCTTC	CSATPTSGTWDYNEQFF
TRBD2	many	TRBV29-1	TRBJ2-7	TGCAGCGTTGAAGATCTCCGGACTAGCAACGAGCAGTACTTC	CSVEDLRTSNEQYF
NA	many	TRBV5-1	TRBJ2-1	TGCGCCAGCAGATTCGGTCGTGGCGATTACAATGAGCAGTTCTTC	CASRFGRGDYNEQFF
NA	few	TRBV29-1	TRBJ2-7	TGCAGCGTCTCTAAGGGAGCAGGGCTAAGCTCCTACGAGCAGTACTTC	CSVSKGAGLSSYEQYF
TRBD1	many	TRBV5-1	TRBJ1-4	TGCGCCAGCAGCTGGACAGGGGGGGAAAAACTGTTTTTT	CASSWTGGEKLFF
TRBD2	many	TRBV6-1	TRBJ2-1	TGTGCCAGCCGGACTAGCGGGAGGGCTTATGAGCAGTTCTTC	CASRTSGRAYEQFF
NA	many	TRBV12-3/TRBV12-4	TRBJ2-2	TGTGCCAGCAGTCCCCGGTGGAGGGGGGACACCGGGGAGCTGTTTTTT	CASSPRWRGDTGELFF
NA	many	TRBV7-2	TRBJ1-2	TGTGCCAGCACCCCCCGGGATGGCTACACCTTC	CASTPRDGYTF
TRBD2	few	TRBV27	TRBJ2-3	TGTGCCAGCAGCCCTAGCGGGAGTGGGAATACGCAGTATTTT	CASSPSGSGNTQYF
NA	few	TRBV20-1	TRBJ1-1	TGCAGTGCTTCGGAGGTCCGAGCTTTCTTT	CSASEVRAFF
NA	NA	TRBV12-3/TRBV12-4	TRBJ2-2	TGTGCCAGCAGCCCCGGCAGGGTAACCGGGGAGCTGTTTTTT	CASSPGRVTGELFF
NA	many	TRBV5-1	TRBJ2-1	TGCGCCAGCAGTCTTATGAAGAGCGGGTACTACAATGAGCAGTTCTTC	CASSLMKSGYYNEQFF
TRBD2	many	TRBV7-2	TRBJ2-3	TGTGCCAGCAGCCCGGGACTAGCGGGGCGCACAGATACGCAGTATTTT	CASSPGLAGRTDTQYF
TRBD2	many	TRBV12-3/TRBV12-4	TRBJ2-3	TGTGCCAGCAGTTTATTCAGCGCGGGAGGGGGAAGCACAGATACGCAGTATTTT	CASSLFSAGGGSTDTQYF
NA	many	TRBV10-3	TRBJ2-7	TGTGCCATCAGTGACGAATTCGGCGAGCAGTACTTC	CAISDEFGEQYF
NA	many	TRBV10-2	TRBJ1-5	TGCGCCAGCAGTGTCACTAGCAATCAGCCCCAGCATTTT	CASSVTSNQPQHF
NA	many	TRBV21-1	TRBJ2-1	TGTGCCAGCAGCAAAAGTGAGGCTCGCTACAATGAGCAGTTCTTC	CASSKSEARYNEQFF
TRBD1	many	TRBV7-2	TRBJ1-3	TGTGCCAGCAGATTGGGACAGGGGGCTGGAAACACCATATATTTT	CASRLGQGAGNTIYF
NA	NA	TRBV4-1	TRBJ2-7	TGCGCCAGCAGCCAAGATCTCGGGTACCACGAGCAGTACTTC	CASSQDLGYHEQYF